Shown below are 12 T cell receptor beta chains from a single sample sequenced in a study of pediatric ulcerative colitis. Data came from immunoSEQ multiplex PCR; TCRdb stores just in-frame clones and leaves some out. Of over 35,000 clones listed, roughly 83% are singletons. The sequenced material came from blood. All receptors come from a girl aged 5-17 years with moderate ulcerative colitis.

The chain is built from TRBV9 and TRBJ2-1; D tentatively fits TRBD1 or TRBD2 (5 bases each). Germline assignment: CDR1 SGDLS and CDR2 YYNGEE. V dropped 0 bases and J dropped 6 bases, with 10 bases sitting between them. The CDR3 is 14 residues long. The CDR3 nucleotides are TGTGCCAGCAGCGTAGGGTCAGGGAGCAATGAGCAGTTCTTC. Amino acids: CASSVGSGSNEQFF.

As concerns this clone: The sample contains more than one DNA sequence encoding this CDR3. The rearrangement links TRBV6-4 to TRBJ2-1, with unresolved D. This CDR3 comprises 13 residues. Germline assignment: CDR1 MRHNA and CDR2 SNTAGT. V was cut by 2 bases and J by 2 bases, with 4 bases left in between. The CDR3 protein is CASSDRAYNEQFF. CDR3 DNA sequence: TGTGCCAGCAGTGACAGGGCCTACAATGAGCAGTTCTTC.

This clone showed up just a few times. The chain employs TRBV5-4 and TRBJ1-2; a possible D gene is TRBD1 (5 bases). V was shortened by 0 bases and J by 5 bases, with 11 bases between the two germline ends. This CDR3 comprises 14 residues. Germline V gene lookup returns CDR1 SGHNT and CDR2 YYREEE (reference sequence). CDR3 residues: CASSLDTGEYGYTF. The CDR3 coding sequence is TGTGCCAGCAGCTTGGATACAGGAGAATATGGCTACACCTTC.

The chain employs TRBV4-2 and TRBJ1-1; unclear D gene. Trimming removed 0 bases from V and 0 bases from J, with 11 bases in between. Germline-derived CDR1 and CDR2 are LGHNA and YNFKEQ. This CDR3 comprises 16 residues. As DNA, the CDR3 is TGTGCCAGCAGCCAAGATCCGGGGAGGTTGAACACTGAAGCTTTCTTT. Translated, it gives CASSQDPGRLNTEAFF.

The CDR3 is CAWSGDRVGYEQYF. The CDR3 nucleotides are TGTGCCTGGAGTGGGGACAGGGTGGGGTACGAGCAGTACTTC. The chain combines TRBV30 with TRBJ2-7; the match to TRBD1 covers 9 bases. This CDR3 is built from 14 residues. With V trimmed by 1 base and J by 4 bases, 5 bases remained unmatched. The V gene's germline CDR1 is GTSNPN and CDR2 SVGIG (reference sequence).

The genes are TRBV7-9 and TRBJ2-3; D is unclear. Trimming took 5 bases from V and 0 from J, leaving 12 bases between them. Per the germline V gene, CDR1 is SEHNR and CDR2 is FQNEAQ (reference sequence). The CDR3 length is 15 residues. CDR3 protein: CASSPVGSSTDTQYF. As DNA, the CDR3 is TGTGCCAGCAGCCCGGTAGGCTCTAGCACAGATACGCAGTATTTT.

This clone has just a few counts. This chain joins TRBV10-3 and TRBJ1-1; D unresolved. Deletions cut 2 bases from V and 2 bases from J, with 12 bases between. CDR1 and CDR2 (germline): ENHRY, SYGVKD. This CDR3 comprises 15 residues. CDR3 loop: CAISETGQRNTEAFF. DNA of the CDR3: TGTGCCATCAGTGAGACTGGGCAGAGAAACACTGAAGCTTTCTTT.

The chain is built from TRBV6-5 and TRBJ2-1, with 12 bases matching TRBD2. Per germline, CDR1 MNHEY and CDR2 SVGAGI. V was clipped by 6 bases and J by 7 bases; unmatched bases: 7. This CDR3 region has 15 residues. In DNA, the CDR3 is TGTGCCAGCAGGGCCCTTACTAGCGGGGGGAATGAGCAGTTCTTC. This translates into CASRALTSGGNEQFF.

The chain has TRBV6-5 and TRBJ1-4; D is unclear. V dropped 0 bases and J dropped 0 bases, with 5 bases sitting between them. This CDR3 region has 15 residues. Germline-derived CDR1 and CDR2 are MNHEY and SVGAGI. In DNA form, the CDR3 reads TGTGCCAGCAGTTACTCAGGGACAACTAATGAAAAACTGTTTTTT. Protein sequence: CASSYSGTTNEKLFF.

The chain uses TRBV11-2 and TRBJ1-4; 8 bases are shared with TRBD1. The J segment lost 5 bases and the V segment lost 5 bases, leaving 10 bases of the junction unmatched. In germline, CDR1 is SGHAT, CDR2 FQNNGV. CDR3 size: 16 residues. The CDR3 nucleotides are TGTGCCAGCAGCCGAGATAGGACAGGGCGAAATGAAAAACTGTTTTTT. Translating gives CASSRDRTGRNEKLFF.

The chain joins TRBV6-5 to TRBJ2-7; tentatively, D is TRBD2 (6 bases). Germline V lookup: CDR1 MNHEY, CDR2 SVGAGI. Between the trimmed V and J ends, which lost 6 bases and 0 bases, there was a span of 15 bases. The CDR3 extends over 15 amino acids. CDR3 amino acids: CASSSRGDASYEQYF. The CDR3 DNA is TGTGCCAGCAGCTCCCGCGGGGACGCCTCCTACGAGCAGTACTTC.

V usage is TRBV29-1 and J usage is TRBJ2-1, with D tentatively TRBD1 (5 bases). Trimming removed 5 bases at V and 5 bases at J, with 16 bases between. This CDR3 region has 14 residues. Germline CDR1 and CDR2: SQVTM and ANQGSEA. Here the CDR3 reads CSVRPARANNEQFF. The CDR3 DNA reads TGCAGCGTTAGACCCGCCAGGGCCAACAATGAGCAGTTCTTC.